The 30 T cell receptor beta chains below all came from one sample that was sequenced in a study of technical replicates of blood from a few donors. Produced via immunoSEQ multiplex PCR; TCRdb's table is partial and in-frame only. The profile covers some 100,000 clones, with roughly 95% appearing a single time and 0.2% to 0.25% taken by the ten largest. Material: T cells isolated from PBMCs. The receptors originated from a human donor in good health.

This clone has a handful of counts. The chain uses TRBV6-4 and TRBJ1-1, with 8 positions matching TRBD1. The germline V gene has CDR1 MRHNA and CDR2 SNTAGT. With 9 bases clipped from V and 3 bases from J, the junction kept 9 bases outside the gene matches. The CDR3 consists of 14 residues. CDR3 in DNA: TGTGCCAGTAGGACAGGGCCAAGAGACACTGAAGCTTTCTTT. This sequence encodes CASRTGPRDTEAFF.

This chain links TRBV14 with TRBJ1-1, with unresolved D. V was trimmed by 4 bases and J by 0 bases, leaving 9 bases between them. Germline loops: CDR1 SGHDN, CDR2 FVKESK. CDR3 length: 14 amino acids. CDR3 residues: CASSPSIVNTEAFF. CDR3 coding DNA: TGTGCCAGCAGCCCGTCCATAGTGAACACTGAAGCTTTCTTT.

The gene calls are TRBV15 and TRBJ2-7; D may be TRBD1 (6 bases). The CDR3 covers 17 residues. Trimming stripped 2 bases from V and 2 bases from J, with 19 bases between. Germline CDR1 and CDR2: LNHNV and YYDKDF (reference sequence). CDR3 nucleotides: TGTGCCACCAGCAGATCAACGACAGGTCCGACAACCTACGAGCAGTACTTC. Its protein is CATSRSTTGPTTYEQYF.

The V and J genes are TRBV11-2 and TRBJ2-1; 13 bases match TRBD2. Germline V gene lookup returns CDR1 SGHAT and CDR2 FQNNGV. Losses at the gene ends were 2 bases for V and 9 bases for J; bases not matched to a gene: 7. This CDR3 has 16 amino acids. DNA for the CDR3: TGTGCCAGCAGCTTAACCGGGACTAGCGGGACGAGTGAGCAGTTCTTC. Its translation is CASSLTGTSGTSEQFF.

The V call is TRBV4-1, the J call TRBJ1-1, with a tentative D call TRBD1 (5 bases). The germline V and J ends were trimmed by 1 base and 1 base, with 7 bases remaining between them. Germline V gene sequence: CDR1 MGHRA, CDR2 YSYEKL. The length of the CDR3 is 14 residues. The CDR3 nucleotides are TGCGCCAGCAGCCAAGGGGGCAAGAACACTGAAGCTTTCTTT. Protein product: CASSQGGKNTEAFF.

The chain is built from TRBV11-2 and TRBJ1-2, with 10 bases aligning to TRBD1. J lost 2 bases, V lost 9 bases, and 12 bases had no gene match. The CDR3 is 16 amino acids. The V gene's germline CDR1 is SGHAT and CDR2 FQNNGV. As DNA, the CDR3 is TGTGCCAGTATCCGGGACAGGGGAATTTGGAACTATGGCTACACCTTC. This translates into CASIRDRGIWNYGYTF.

V and J are TRBV7-6 and TRBJ1-4, with a tentative D call TRBD1 (5 bases). Trimming shortened V by 1 base and J by 6 bases, and 15 bases separated the two germline ends. This CDR3 comprises 16 residues. Per germline, CDR1 SGHVS and CDR2 FNYEAQ. CDR3 loop: CASSLGSWQGHEKLFF. The CDR3 region has the DNA TGTGCCAGCAGCTTAGGTTCCTGGCAGGGTCATGAAAAACTGTTTTTT. The whole variable domain, remainder taken from reference TRBV7-6 and TRBJ1-4, is GAGVSQSPRYKVTKRGQDVALRCDPISGHVSLYWYRQALGQGPEFLTYFNYEAQQDKSGLPNDRFSAERPEGSISTLTIQRTEQRDSAMYRCASSLGSWQGHEKLFFGSGTQLSVL.

CDR3 amino acids: CASSSEDEQFF. CDR3 bases: TGTGCCAGCTCTAGTGAGGATGAGCAGTTCTTC. The gene calls are TRBV28 and TRBJ2-1; D gene uncertain. This CDR3 has 11 residues. CDR1 is MDHEN and CDR2 is SYDVKM in the germline V gene. Trimming cost V 8 bases and J 8 bases, with 10 bases left between them.

The rearrangement links TRBV2 to TRBJ2-7, with 8 bases lining up with TRBD2. V lost 7 bases and J lost 0; bases outside the gene matches: 5. From germline, CDR1 is SNHLY and CDR2 FYNNEI. The CDR3 covers 14 residues. The CDR3 region has the DNA TGTGCCAGCAAACTAGCGGCGCTCTCCTACGAGCAGTACTTC. It codes for CASKLAALSYEQYF.

The chain employs TRBV18 and TRBJ2-7; 9 bases match TRBD2. Germline lookup yields CDR1 KGHSH and CDR2 LQKENI. The CDR3 spans 16 residues. V shed 6 bases and J 2 bases; nucleotides not matched to a gene: 11. Here the CDR3 reads CASSHTYSGSAYEQYF. In DNA, the CDR3 is TGTGCCAGCTCCCACACCTATAGCGGGAGCGCCTACGAGCAGTACTTC.

This chain connects TRBV29-1 to TRBJ2-1; TRBD2 matches 7 bases. CDR1 is SQVTM, CDR2 ANQGSEA, per germline. CDR3 size: 17 residues. V trimming: 0 bases; J trimming: 1 base; junction bases outside the gene matches: 9. The DNA of the CDR3 is TGCAGCGTTGAAGATCAGAGGGGCGGGGGTTCCTACAATGAGCAGTTCTTC. Translating gives CSVEDQRGGGSYNEQFF.

The chain uses TRBV7-4 and TRBJ2-1; tentatively, D is TRBD2 (5 bases). Trimming took off 2 bases at V and 9 bases at J, with 14 bases between the two ends. Germline CDR1 is SGHVT and CDR2 is SQSDAQ. This CDR3 is built from 14 residues. The CDR3 reads CASSLFKRAVEQFF. The CDR3 DNA follows: TGTGCCAGCAGCTTATTCAAGAGGGCGGTTGAGCAGTTCTTC.

This clone was found once. The CDR3 loop is CASSFRGIVNYGYTF. In DNA form, the CDR3 reads TGTGCCAGCAGTTTTAGGGGTATCGTTAACTATGGCTACACCTTC. The chain links TRBV28 to TRBJ1-2, with D possibly TRBD1 on 5 matching bases. The CDR3 has 15 amino acids. The germline V and J ends were trimmed by 3 bases and 1 base, with 12 bases remaining between them. In germline, CDR1 is MDHEN, CDR2 SYDVKM.

In the case of this clone: Other DNA sequences in the same sample also yield this CDR3. The chain recombines TRBV5-1 with TRBJ1-1; no clear D. Trimming left V 0 bases short and J 5 bases short, with 8 bases between. CDR3 length equals 13 residues. Germline assignment: CDR1 SGHRS and CDR2 YFSETQ. The DNA of the CDR3 is TGCGCCAGCAGCTTGGCTGTCAGTACTGAAGCTTTCTTT. It specifies CASSLAVSTEAFF.

This chain joins TRBV7-8 and TRBJ1-4; 7 bases map to TRBD1. J was trimmed by 8 bases and V by 0 bases; bases with no gene match: 12. The germline gives CDR1 SGHVS, CDR2 FQNEAQ. This CDR3 spans 17 amino acids. CDR3 residues: CASSLATAGTVKEKLFF. In DNA form, the CDR3 reads TGTGCCAGCAGCTTAGCTACCGCCGGGACAGTAAAGGAAAAACTGTTTTTT. Filled out from reference TRBV7-8 and TRBJ1-4, the complete variable domain reads GAGVSQSPRYKVAKRGQDVALRCDPISGHVSLFWYQQALGQGPEFLTYFQNEAQLDKSGLPSDRFFAERPEGSVSTLKIQRTQQEDSAVYLCASSLATAGTVKEKLFFGSGTQLSVL.

The CDR3 DNA reads TGTGCCAGCAGGGGGCAAGGGGGAAGCAATCAGCCCCAGCATTTT. Protein product: CASRGQGGSNQPQHF. This chain links TRBV6-5 with TRBJ1-5; TRBD1 might be the D (6 bases). The CDR3 is 15 amino acids. V shed 6 bases and J shed 1 base, with 13 bases lying between them. Germline V gene lookup returns CDR1 MNHEY and CDR2 SVGAGI.

The chain links TRBV2 to TRBJ1-1; D is perhaps TRBD1 (6 bases). This CDR3 is 12 amino acids long. Trimming shortened V by 10 bases and J by 8 bases, and 17 bases separated the two germline ends. The germline V gene has CDR1 SNHLY and CDR2 FYNNEI. DNA of the CDR3: TGTGCCACGGGGGGGGGACACCTAGAAGCTTTCTTT. This encodes CATGGGHLEAFF.

The chain uses TRBV2 and TRBJ1-2; D is perhaps TRBD1 (5 bases). The germline gives CDR1 SNHLY, CDR2 FYNNEI. Trimming took off 2 bases at V and 5 bases at J, with 18 bases between the two ends. There are 16 residues in the CDR3. CDR3: CASSEQYRTTVYGYTF. DNA for the CDR3: TGTGCCAGCAGTGAACAGTACAGGACAACGGTTTATGGCTACACCTTC.

The CDR3, as DNA: TGTGCCAGCAGTTTATCTGGGGGGGCCGGGGGAGAGACCCAGTACTTC. Amino acids: CASSLSGGAGGETQYF. J is TRBJ2-5 and V is TRBV27; weak D call: TRBD2 (7 bases). The CDR3 runs to 16 residues. V shed 0 bases and J shed 4 bases, with 15 bases lying between them. Germline-derived CDR1 and CDR2 are MNHEY and SMNVEV (reference sequence).

V and J are TRBV10-1 and TRBJ2-2; D is undetermined. Trimming took 3 bases from V and 5 from J, leaving 10 bases between them. This CDR3 region has 14 residues. CDR1 WNHNN and CDR2 SYGVQD come from the germline V gene (reference sequence). For the CDR3, the DNA is TGCGCCAGCAGTGACCGGAGAGAAACCGGGGAGCTGTTTTTT. Translating gives CASSDRRETGELFF.

A single count supports this clone. This chain uses TRBV18 with TRBJ2-7; 9 bases fit TRBD1. The CDR3 loop spans 15 amino acids. Looked up from germline, CDR1 is KGHSH and CDR2 is LQKENI. Trimming at V came to 3 bases and at J to 3 bases, leaving 6 bases not matched to a gene. CDR3: CASSPRQGVGYEQYF. Here the CDR3 DNA reads TGTGCCAGCTCACCCCGACAGGGGGTGGGCTACGAGCAGTACTTC. The complete variable domain, with remaining parts taken from reference TRBV18 and TRBJ2-7, reads NAGVMQNPRHLVRRRGQEARLRCSPMKGHSHVYWYRQLPEEGLKFMVYLQKENIIDESGMPKERFSAEFPKEGPSILRIQQVVRGDSAAYFCASSPRQGVGYEQYFGPGTRLTVT.

The gene calls are TRBV5-1 and TRBJ2-2, with D perhaps matching TRBD1 (6 bases). V was trimmed by 7 bases and J by 3 bases, leaving 13 bases between them. In germline, CDR1 is SGHRS, CDR2 YFSETQ. The CDR3 has 14 residues. The CDR3 spells CASAFRTDTGELFF. For the CDR3, the DNA is TGCGCCAGCGCATTCAGGACAGACACCGGGGAGCTGTTTTTT.

V and J are TRBV6-4 and TRBJ2-2, with D possibly matching TRBD2 (5 bases). The CDR3 is made up of 16 amino acids. Trimming cost V 0 bases and J 2 bases, with 10 bases left between them. Germline values: CDR1 MRHNA, CDR2 SNTAGT. The CDR3 loop is CASSDSTGSNTGELFF. CDR3 nucleotide sequence: TGTGCCAGCAGTGACTCGACGGGGAGTAACACCGGGGAGCTGTTTTTT.

This chain joins TRBV6-5 and TRBJ2-5; no clear D gene. CDR1 and CDR2 from the germline V gene are MNHEY and SVGAGI. The CDR3 has 11 residues. Trimming shortened V by 7 bases and J by 3 bases, and 6 bases separated the two germline ends. In DNA form, the CDR3 reads TGTGCCAGCAAGGAGAAAGAGACCCAGTACTTC. Its protein is CASKEKETQYF.

The gene calls are TRBV7-9 and TRBJ2-5; 7 nucleotides line up with TRBD2. The CDR3 length is 15 residues. Germline V CDR1 and CDR2: SEHNR, FQNEAQ (reference sequence). V lost 1 base, J lost 3 bases, and 5 bases stayed unmatched. In DNA form, the CDR3 reads TGTGCCAGCAGCTTAGTAGGCCTAGCGGAAGAGACCCAGTACTTC. As protein: CASSLVGLAEETQYF.

The chain uses TRBV19 and TRBJ2-1; 8 bases align to TRBD1. The CDR3 length is 19 residues. V was clipped by 4 bases and J by 8 bases; unmatched bases: 22. Germline V lookup: CDR1 LNHDA, CDR2 SQIVND (reference sequence). The CDR3, as DNA: TGTGCCAGTAGTACCCCGACAGGGGACCCGGTTTTTCTAGCTCATGAGCAGTTCTTC. This gives the protein CASSTPTGDPVFLAHEQFF.

This rearrangement joins TRBV4-1 to TRBJ1-1; D ambiguous. V was shortened by 3 bases and J by 3 bases, with 8 bases between the two germline ends. This CDR3 contains 13 residues. CDR1 is MGHRA, CDR2 YSYEKL, per germline. CDR3 sequence reads: CASSQSQYTEAFF. The DNA of the CDR3 is TGCGCCAGCAGCCAGTCCCAGTACACTGAAGCTTTCTTT.

The genes are TRBV5-4 and TRBJ2-1, with TRBD2 matching 8 bases. Germline V gene data show CDR1 as SGHNT and CDR2 as YYREEE (reference sequence). CDR3 length: 14 amino acids. The J segment lost 6 bases and the V segment lost 3 bases, leaving 5 bases of the junction unmatched. The CDR3 region has the DNA TGTGCCAGCAGCTCCTGGACTAGCCGCAATGAGCAGTTCTTC. Translated: CASSSWTSRNEQFF.

J is TRBJ2-7 and V is TRBV13, with 8 bases fitting TRBD2. After removal of 5 bases from V and 0 bases from J, the junction contained 6 bases not matched to a gene. The germline V gene has CDR1 PRHDT and CDR2 FYEKMQ (reference sequence). The CDR3 has 15 amino acids. This CDR3 reads CASSQTSAYSYEQYF. DNA for the CDR3: TGTGCCAGCAGCCAGACTAGCGCCTACTCCTACGAGCAGTACTTC. Complete variable domain (other parts from reference TRBV13 and TRBJ2-7): AAGVIQSPRHLIKEKRETATLKCYPIPRHDTVYWYQQGPGQDPQFLISFYEKMQSDKGSIPDRFSAQQFSDYHSELNMSSLELGDSALYFCASSQTSAYSYEQYFGPGTRLTVT.

This chain joins TRBV7-9 and TRBJ2-7; no clear D. V lost 2 bases, J lost 0 bases, and 5 bases lay in between. Germline assignment: CDR1 SEHNR and CDR2 FQNEAQ (reference sequence). The length of the CDR3 is 13 residues. CDR3 in amino acids: CASSLKSSYEQYF. In nucleotides, the CDR3 is TGTGCCAGCAGCTTAAAGAGCTCCTACGAGCAGTACTTC.